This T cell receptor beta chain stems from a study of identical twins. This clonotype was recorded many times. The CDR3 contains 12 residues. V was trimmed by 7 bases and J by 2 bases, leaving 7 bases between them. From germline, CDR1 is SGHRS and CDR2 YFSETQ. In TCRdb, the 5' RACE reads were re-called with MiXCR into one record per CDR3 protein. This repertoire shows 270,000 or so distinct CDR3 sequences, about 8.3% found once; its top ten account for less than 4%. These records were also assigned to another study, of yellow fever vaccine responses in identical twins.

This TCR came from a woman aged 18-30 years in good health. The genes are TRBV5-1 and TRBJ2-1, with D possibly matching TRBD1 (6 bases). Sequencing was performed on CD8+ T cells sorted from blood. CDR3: CASGGTYNEQFF. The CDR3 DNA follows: TGCGCCAGCGGGGGCACCTACAATGAGCAGTTCTTC.